This T cell receptor (beta chain) was documented in a study of cytomegalovirus exposure and HLA in healthy donors. V lost 1 base and J 9 bases, leaving 16 bases between the germline ends. CDR3 length: 15 residues. From germline, CDR1 is LGHNA and CDR2 YSLEER. PCR amplification relied on 60 Vbeta primers (plus 13 Jbeta primers). Sequencing used immunoSEQ multiplex PCR; TCRdb keeps in-frame clones, though not all of them. The sample shows 150,000 to 200,000 clones, roughly 87% of them seen only once. V gene TRBV4-3 combines with J gene TRBJ2-1; a possible D gene is TRBD2 (6 bases). The specimen sequenced was PBMCs. The clonotype comes from a man in his fifties or sixties in good health and CMV-seronegative. The CDR3 sequence: CASSQAEKRVGEQFF. DNA for the CDR3: TGCGCCAGCAGCCAAGCAGAGAAGCGGGTTGGTGAGCAGTTCTTC.